The 24 T cell receptor beta chains in this list originate from one sample, sequenced in a study of blood T cell repertoires in COVID-19. The method was immunoSEQ multiplex PCR; TCRdb's version includes in-frame clones alone and lacks a portion of them. The sample lists 55,000 to 90,000 clones, roughly 84% seen once, with around 4.3% in the top ten. Sample: peripheral blood. The receptors here all came from a woman aged 60-75 years with acute or convalescent COVID-19.

The rearrangement links TRBV5-4 to TRBJ1-1; weak D call: TRBD1 (5 bases). This CDR3 is 13 amino acids long. Germline assignment: CDR1 SGHNT and CDR2 YYREEE (reference sequence). Trimming stripped 4 bases from V and 4 bases from J, with 11 bases between. Written as DNA, the CDR3 is TGTGCCAGCAGCCGAATGGGGGGCACTGAAGCTTTCTTT. It encodes CASSRMGGTEAFF.

J is TRBJ1-2 and V is TRBV18; 8 bases map to TRBD1. In germline, CDR1 is KGHSH, CDR2 LQKENI. This CDR3 has 14 residues. After removal of 3 bases from V and 7 bases from J, the junction contained 7 bases not matched to a gene. For the CDR3, the DNA is TGTGCCAGCTCACCCACCGGACAGGGCTTTGGCTACACCTTC. This gives the protein CASSPTGQGFGYTF.

The chain combines TRBV5-6 with TRBJ1-4; 7 nucleotides match TRBD1. V gave up 5 bases and J gave up 6 bases; unmatched junction bases: 7. The CDR3 is 14 residues long. Germline lookup yields CDR1 SGHDT and CDR2 YYEEEE. CDR3 sequence: CASRGTANDEKLFF. DNA of the CDR3: TGTGCCAGCAGGGGGACAGCCAATGATGAAAAACTGTTTTTT.

This sequence joins TRBV6-1 and TRBJ2-1; 9 bases fit TRBD2. Germline V gene sequence: CDR1 MNHNS, CDR2 SASEGT. This CDR3 contains 14 residues. V was pared by 3 bases and J by 4 bases, with 1 base of the junction left unmatched. The CDR3 sequence is CASSDLAGYNEQFF. The DNA of the CDR3 is TGTGCCAGCAGTGACCTAGCGGGGTACAATGAGCAGTTCTTC.

The chain combines TRBV19 with TRBJ1-1; 7 bases are a match to TRBD1. Germline lookup yields CDR1 LNHDA and CDR2 SQIVND (reference sequence). J lost 7 bases, V lost 5 bases, and 10 bases had no gene match. The CDR3 extends over 14 amino acids. CDR3 nucleotides: TGTGCCAGTAGTCAGGGGCTTCAGGGGGGTGAAGCTTTCTTT. Its protein product is CASSQGLQGGEAFF. The whole variable domain, remainder taken from reference TRBV19 and TRBJ1-1, is DGGITQSPKYLFRKEGQNVTLSCEQNLNHDAMYWYRQDPGQGLRLIYYSQIVNDFQKGDIAEGYSVSREKKESFPLTVTSAQKNPTAFYLCASSQGLQGGEAFFGQGTRLTVV.

Written as DNA, the CDR3 is TGCAGTGCTAGTCCCACTAGCGGGGCGTCCTACGAGCAGTACTTC. Protein: CSASPTSGASYEQYF. The chain has TRBV20-1 and TRBJ2-7, with 10 bases identical to TRBD2. CDR3 size: 15 residues. Trimming at V came to 3 bases and at J to 1 base, leaving 6 bases not matched to a gene. Germline V CDR1 and CDR2: DFQATT, SNEGSKA (reference sequence).

The chain combines TRBV2 with TRBJ1-6, with D unclear. The germline CDR1 and CDR2 sequences are SNHLY and FYNNEI. Trimming took 2 bases from V and 6 from J, leaving 2 bases between them. The CDR3 has 12 amino acids. CDR3 in DNA: TGTGCCAGCAGTGAACGTAATTCACCCCTCCACTTT. As protein: CASSERNSPLHF.

This clone was seen a few times. Here the CDR3 DNA reads TGTGCCAGCAGCTCGGACAGGGTAGGACACGAGCAGTACTTC. Its translation: CASSSDRVGHEQYF. This rearrangement joins TRBV7-9 to TRBJ2-7; 8 nucleotides agree with TRBD1. The V and J ends lost 4 bases and 5 bases, in that order; junction bases with no gene match: 7. The CDR3 totals 14 residues. Germline CDR1 reads SEHNR; CDR2 reads FQNEAQ (reference sequence).

The chain recombines TRBV5-6 with TRBJ1-1; D unclear. Trimming took 0 bases from V and 10 from J, leaving 10 bases between them. Germline V gene lookup returns CDR1 SGHDT and CDR2 YYEEEE. This CDR3 region has 12 residues. The CDR3 region is CASSLVRESAFF. In DNA, the CDR3 is TGTGCCAGCAGCTTGGTACGGGAATCAGCTTTCTTT.

The chain recombines TRBV6-5 with TRBJ2-6; D is unclear. This CDR3 is built from 13 residues. The V end lost 10 bases, the J end lost 0 bases, and 7 bases lay between the germline ends. CDR1 MNHEY and CDR2 SVGAGI come from the germline V gene. The CDR3 is CATQVSGANVLTF. CDR3 sequence (DNA): TGTGCCACTCAGGTCTCTGGGGCCAACGTCCTGACTTTC.

The rearrangement uses TRBV21-1 and TRBJ1-3; the table's TRBD1 call for D was not verified on the DNA. TRBV21-1 is listed as a pseudogene. The CDR3 spans 16 residues. The CDR3 DNA follows: TGTGCCAGCAGCAGCTGTACCGGGACAGAAGGAAACACCATATATTTT. This translates into CASSSCTGTEGNTIYF.

The CDR3: CASIPLLAGAPRPNTDTQYF. The CDR3 coding sequence is TGTGCCAGCATTCCATTACTAGCGGGGGCCCCGCGACCTAACACAGATACGCAGTATTTT. The chain joins TRBV2 to TRBJ2-3, with 11 bases that match TRBD2. Per the germline V gene, CDR1 is SNHLY and CDR2 is FYNNEI. The length of the CDR3 is 20 residues. V trimming: 7 bases; J trimming: 2 bases; junction bases outside the gene matches: 20.

This chain links TRBV2 with TRBJ2-3, with 11 nucleotides matching TRBD2. Germline assignment: CDR1 SNHLY and CDR2 FYNNEI. The CDR3 runs 17 residues. V lost 4 bases to trimming and J lost 1 base; unmatched junction nucleotides: 7. The CDR3 nucleotides read TGTGCCAGCAGTGGGGGCCTAGCGGGGGGCCGCACAGATACGCAGTATTTT. It yields the protein CASSGGLAGGRTDTQYF.

This clone is a singleton in its sample. V and J are TRBV2 and TRBJ2-7; 16 bases are a match to TRBD2. Germline V gives CDR1 SNHLY, CDR2 FYNNEI. This CDR3 is 19 amino acids long. V lost 6 bases and J lost 0; bases outside the gene matches: 11. In nucleotides, the CDR3 is TGTGCCAGCAGCGCCCCGGGACTAGCGGGGGGGTTTAGCTCCTACGAGCAGTACTTC. It specifies CASSAPGLAGGFSSYEQYF.

This sequence joins TRBV9 and TRBJ1-1; 7 positions match TRBD1. Trimming cost V 3 bases and J 2 bases; bases outside gene matches: 7. CDR1 and CDR2 from the germline V gene are SGDLS and YYNGEE. CDR3 length: 15 amino acids. The CDR3 nucleotides are TGTGCCAGCAGCGAGGGGGCCAGGGGAAACACTGAAGCTTTCTTT. The encoded protein is CASSEGARGNTEAFF.

The rearrangement joins TRBV19 to TRBJ1-2; D is unresolved. The germline gives CDR1 LNHDA, CDR2 SQIVND (reference sequence). V lost 3 bases and J 4 bases, leaving 12 bases between the germline ends. The CDR3 has 14 residues. CDR3 bases: TGTGCCAGTAGTATCGGCCAGGTCCCCTATGGCTACACCTTC. Translated: CASSIGQVPYGYTF.

The chain is built from TRBV3-1 (or the pseudogene TRBV3-2) and TRBJ1-2; 7 bases fit TRBD1. Trimming removed 4 bases from V and 7 bases from J; junction bases left unmatched: 3. The germline CDR1 and CDR2 sequences are LGHDT and YNNKEL (reference sequence). This CDR3 is 12 amino acids long. The CDR3 coding sequence is TGTGCCAGCAGCCCAACAGGGGCTGGCTACACCTTC. It codes for CASSPTGAGYTF.

The chain combines TRBV5-1 with TRBJ2-1; 10 nucleotides match TRBD1. Germline-derived CDR1 and CDR2 are SGHRS and YFSETQ. The CDR3 length is 16 residues. V lost 1 base and J lost 5; bases outside the gene matches: 6. Here the CDR3 reads CASSLQGTGVNNEQFF. The CDR3 DNA reads TGCGCCAGCAGCTTGCAAGGGACAGGGGTCAACAATGAGCAGTTCTTC.

The chain links TRBV7-2 to TRBJ1-3, with 7 bases lining up with TRBD1. CDR1 is SGHTA, CDR2 FQGNSA, per germline. The CDR3 covers 14 residues. V lost 5 bases and J lost 0; bases outside the gene matches: 1. The CDR3: CASSRDSSGNTIYF. The CDR3 coding sequence is TGTGCCAGCAGCAGGGACAGCTCTGGAAACACCATATATTTT.

The chain uses TRBV19 and TRBJ1-1; 8 positions agree with TRBD1. After removal of 5 bases from V and 7 bases from J, the junction contained 12 bases not matched to a gene. Germline values: CDR1 LNHDA, CDR2 SQIVND (reference sequence). This CDR3 region has 15 residues. CDR3 sequence reads: CASSGRDRKSGEAFF. The DNA for the CDR3 is TGTGCCAGTAGTGGCCGGGACAGGAAAAGCGGTGAAGCTTTCTTT.

CDR3 amino acids: CASSQETRVNTEAFF. The CDR3 nucleotides read TGCGCCAGCAGCCAAGAGACGAGGGTGAACACTGAAGCTTTCTTT. The chain has TRBV4-1 and TRBJ1-1; D not resolved. The CDR3 spans 15 residues. CDR1 is MGHRA, CDR2 YSYEKL, per germline. Deletions cut 0 bases from V and 0 bases from J, with 8 bases between.

The V gene is TRBV4-1, the J gene TRBJ1-1; D not resolved. The CDR3 is made up of 14 amino acids. Germline assignment: CDR1 MGHRA and CDR2 YSYEKL. The V and J ends lost 1 base and 5 bases respectively, with 11 bases between them. This CDR3 is CASSQGIGETEAFF. The CDR3 region has the DNA TGCGCCAGCAGCCAAGGGATCGGGGAAACTGAAGCTTTCTTT.

V usage is TRBV3-1 (or the pseudogene TRBV3-2) and J usage is TRBJ2-2; maybe TRBD2 (5 bases). V was cut by 3 bases and J by 7 bases, with 12 bases left in between. CDR1 is LGHDT and CDR2 is YNNKEL in the germline V gene (reference sequence). The length of the CDR3 is 14 residues. CDR3 loop: CASSHSGRGGELFF. The CDR3 DNA reads TGTGCCAGCAGCCATTCAGGACGGGGCGGGGAGCTGTTTTTT.

The chain joins TRBV27 to TRBJ1-5; 10 positions agree with TRBD1. The CDR3 extends over 15 amino acids. J lost 4 bases, V lost 8 bases, and 8 bases had no gene match. The germline V gene encodes CDR1 MNHEY and CDR2 SMNVEV (reference sequence). Here the CDR3 reads CASGKDRGINQPQHF. In DNA, the CDR3 is TGTGCCAGCGGGAAGGACAGGGGGATTAATCAGCCCCAGCATTTT.